One T cell receptor (beta chain) is described in this entry. This entry belongs to a study of blood T cells in healthy people across ages. At the level of the study: Through template switching, about one barcoded beta molecule was captured per two T cells, as measured in model experiments.

PCR was performed a second time for roughly 6 to 12 cycles using a sample-barcoded 5' primer and a J-beta primer mix. Using its own MiXCR run on the 5' RACE reads, TCRdb lists one record per CDR3 protein. There are over 700,000 distinct CDR3 sequences in the sample; 53% occur only once, and roughly 40% lies in the top ten. The sequence came from a man at least 80 years old in good health. Material: blood.

The CDR3 sequence: CASSLEASGTSYEQYF. DNA for the CDR3: TGCGCCAGCAGCTTGGAGGCTAGCGGGACCTCCTACGAGCAGTACTTC. The chain carries TRBV5-1 and TRBJ2-7; 9 bases fit TRBD2. The CDR3 runs to 16 residues. CDR1 is SGHRS, CDR2 YFSETQ, per germline. J was trimmed by 0 bases and V by 0 bases; bases with no gene match: 4.